This TCR beta chain was documented in a study of control samples from healthy donors and cancer patients. V dropped 0 bases and J dropped 13 bases, with 14 bases sitting between them. This CDR3 contains 14 residues. Germline CDR1 and CDR2: SGDLS and YYNGEE. Only in-frame clones appear in the TCRdb table, and some are missing; sequencing was by immunoSEQ multiplex PCR. The sample includes 70,000 or so clones, 84% of them seen just once. This clone was found once. The chain couples TRBV9 to TRBJ1-6; perhaps TRBD1 as D (6 bases). The TCR originated in a man aged 50 or older in good health. The sequencing input was blood. The CDR3 spells CASSVGRGEAPLHF. In nucleotides, the CDR3 is TGTGCCAGCAGCGTAGGCAGGGGCGAAGCCCCCCTCCACTTT.